This T cell receptor beta chain was obtained from a study of CD8+ T cells in alopecia areata. Overall study results and limits: Lesional scalp, notably in alopecia totalis/universalis, had clonality above that of normal scalp.

On this clone itself: Its specificity is unknown.

Following RNA extraction, reverse transcription yielded cDNA that acted as the sequencing template. Only in-frame clones appear in the TCRdb table, and some are missing; sequencing was by immunoSEQ multiplex PCR. The table shows more than 200,000 clones, with under 70% occurring only once. The origin of this receptor is a human donor with alopecia areata. This sample comprised CD4+ T cells sorted from blood, obtained at week 0.

The CDR3 here is CASSLALNYGYTF. The CDR3 region has the DNA TGTGCCAGCAGCTTAGCACTTAACTATGGCTACACCTTC. J is TRBJ1-2 and V is TRBV7-9; D ambiguous. Germline V CDR1 and CDR2: SEHNR, FQNEAQ (reference sequence). The V gene lost 0 bases and the J gene lost 1 base, with 3 bases spanning the gap. This CDR3 has 13 residues.